What follows are 29 T cell receptor beta chains derived from one specimen sequenced in a study of cytomegalovirus exposure and HLA in healthy donors. PCR amplification relied on 60 Vbeta primers (plus 13 Jbeta primers). Repertoires were generated with immunoSEQ multiplex PCR, while TCRdb's copy carries only in-frame clones and drops some. The sample carries about 190,000 clones, 75% to 90% recorded once. The sample consisted of PBMCs. These TCRs come from a young woman in good health and CMV-seronegative.

The chain recombines TRBV5-4 with TRBJ1-1; D not certain. The V end lost 4 bases, the J end lost 0 bases, and 10 bases lay between the germline ends. The germline gives CDR1 SGHNT, CDR2 YYREEE (reference sequence). The CDR3 consists of 14 residues. The CDR3 loop is CASSLDNMNTEAFF. The CDR3 DNA follows: TGTGCCAGCAGCCTAGATAATATGAACACTGAAGCTTTCTTT. Using reference TRBV5-4 and TRBJ1-1 for the parts outside the CDR3, the full variable domain is ETGVTQSPTHLIKTRGQQVTLRCSSQSGHNTVSWYQQALGQGPQFIFQYYREEENGRGNFPPRFSGLQFPNYSSELNVNALELDDSALYLCASSLDNMNTEAFFGQGTRLTVV.

The CDR3 region has the DNA TGCGCCAGCAGCTCACTCGGCGGGACAGGGGTAACTGAAGCTTTCTTT. It codes for CASSSLGGTGVTEAFF. V is TRBV5-1 and J is TRBJ1-1, with TRBD1 matching over 10 bases. V lost 3 bases to trimming and J lost 5 bases; unmatched junction nucleotides: 10. CDR3 length: 16 residues. Per germline, CDR1 SGHRS and CDR2 YFSETQ.

The rearrangement links TRBV19 to TRBJ1-5; possible D gene TRBD1, 5 bases. The CDR3 runs to 14 residues. CDR1 LNHDA and CDR2 SQIVND come from the germline V gene (reference sequence). The V end was cut by 6 bases, the J end by 0 bases, with 9 bases between. CDR3 sequence (DNA): TGTGCCAGTAGGCGACAGAATAGCAATCAGCCCCAGCATTTT. It encodes CASRRQNSNQPQHF.

This chain connects TRBV6-1 to TRBJ1-2; D perhaps matches TRBD1 (5 bases). V lost 5 bases and J 5 bases, leaving 9 bases between the germline ends. The CDR3 is 12 amino acids. Germline loops: CDR1 MNHNS, CDR2 SASEGT. DNA for the CDR3: TGTGCCAGCAGTTCCACAGGATATGGCTACACCTTC. Amino acids: CASSSTGYGYTF.

This chain joins TRBV27 and TRBJ2-7, with 7 bases identical to TRBD2. Germline-derived CDR1 and CDR2 are MNHEY and SMNVEV (reference sequence). Losses at the gene ends were 3 bases for V and 6 bases for J; bases not matched to a gene: 11. The CDR3 covers 15 residues. CDR3 sequence reads: CASSLNYAGVGEQYF. The CDR3 DNA reads TGTGCCAGCAGTTTGAATTACGCGGGAGTTGGCGAGCAGTACTTC.

The J gene is TRBJ2-6, the V gene TRBV30, with 7 bases fitting TRBD1. There are 13 residues in the CDR3. The V gene's germline CDR1 is GTSNPN and CDR2 SVGIG (reference sequence). Losses at the gene ends were 4 bases for V and 12 bases for J; bases not matched to a gene: 9. In DNA form, the CDR3 reads TGTGCCTGGAAAGGGGACAGAACGGGCGTCCTGACTTTC. Its protein product is CAWKGDRTGVLTF.

The chain is built from TRBV9 and TRBJ2-1; D perhaps matches TRBD2 (6 bases). The germline V and J ends were trimmed by 6 bases and 0 bases, with 13 bases remaining between them. CDR1 and CDR2 (germline): SGDLS, YYNGEE. The CDR3 contains 15 residues. The CDR3 sequence is CASTTSGSSYNEQFF. CDR3 DNA sequence: TGTGCCAGCACCACGTCCGGGAGCTCCTACAATGAGCAGTTCTTC.

This clone occurred once. This chain connects TRBV9 to TRBJ2-7; no clear D gene. The germline V and J ends were trimmed by 2 bases and 3 bases, with 12 bases remaining between them. Per germline, CDR1 SGDLS and CDR2 YYNGEE. CDR3 size: 14 residues. CDR3 in DNA: TGTGCCAGCAGCGTCAAGTTCCGAGACTACGAGCAGTACTTC. Protein product: CASSVKFRDYEQYF.

The CDR3 loop is CSVTTATGSYEQYF. The CDR3 coding sequence is TGCAGCGTCACCACAGCAACAGGATCCTACGAGCAGTACTTC. V gene TRBV29-1 combines with J gene TRBJ2-7; weak D call: TRBD1 (5 bases). Trimming removed 6 bases from V and 1 base from J, with 16 bases in between. The length of the CDR3 is 14 residues. Germline V gene data show CDR1 as SQVTM and CDR2 as ANQGSEA.

This sequence joins TRBV5-5 and TRBJ2-5; TRBD2 agrees at 9 bases. The J call may be wrong; the DNA end is better matched by TRBJ2-7. The V gene's germline CDR1 is SGHKS and CDR2 YYEKEE (reference sequence). The CDR3 runs 16 residues. For the CDR3, the DNA is TGTGCCAGCAGCGCGGGGGGGCAGGTAAGCTCCTACGAGCAGTACTTC. Amino acids: CASSAGGQVSSYEQYF.

The chain joins TRBV28 to TRBJ2-7; 9 bases match TRBD1. The germline V gene encodes CDR1 MDHEN and CDR2 SYDVKM. The trim removed 1 base at V and 6 bases at J, leaving 7 bases unmatched. The CDR3 contains 15 residues. The CDR3 DNA reads as TGTGCCAGCAGTTTATCGACAGGGGGAATGGGCGAGCAGTACTTC. Residues: CASSLSTGGMGEQYF.

This sequence joins TRBV28 and TRBJ2-7; 13 bases are shared with TRBD2. V shed 4 bases and J 5 bases; nucleotides not matched to a gene: 5. The CDR3 length is 15 residues. Per the germline V gene, CDR1 is MDHEN and CDR2 is SYDVKM. The CDR3 here is CASSWTSGRVNEQYF. The CDR3 DNA reads as TGTGCCAGCAGTTGGACTAGCGGGAGAGTAAACGAGCAGTACTTC. Together with reference TRBV28 and TRBJ2-7, the CDR3 gives the full variable domain: DVKVTQSSRYLVKRTGEKVFLECVQDMDHENMFWYRQDPGLGLRLIYFSYDVKMKEKGDIPEGYSVSREKKERFSLILESASTNQTSMYLCASSWTSGRVNEQYFGPGTRLTVT.

The chain is built from TRBV7-9 and TRBJ2-5, with 8 positions matching TRBD1. The DNA end is more similar to TRBJ2-7, so the J call may be wrong. CDR3 size: 13 residues. Germline V gene sequence: CDR1 SEHNR, CDR2 FQNEAQ (reference sequence). CDR3 protein: CASSFTGGYEQYF. In nucleotides, the CDR3 is TGTGCCAGCAGCTTTACAGGGGGGTACGAGCAGTACTTC.

The chain combines TRBV15 with TRBJ1-1; TRBD1 agrees at 7 bases. The CDR3 runs to 21 residues. Per the germline V gene, CDR1 is LNHNV and CDR2 is YYDKDF (reference sequence). V dropped 8 bases and J dropped 0; count of bases not matched to a gene: 27. This chain's CDR3 is CATEDKTGAGQPNNMNTEAFF. The DNA for the CDR3 is TGTGCCACCGAGGACAAGACCGGTGCGGGACAGCCAAATAATATGAACACTGAAGCTTTCTTT.

The V call is TRBV19, the J call TRBJ2-1; 8 bases fit TRBD2. Germline CDR1 LNHDA, CDR2 SQIVND (reference sequence). There are 15 residues in the CDR3. The V and J ends lost 7 bases and 7 bases, in that order; junction bases with no gene match: 12. The chain's CDR3 is CASKERASGGNEQFF. DNA for the CDR3: TGTGCCAGTAAAGAGAGGGCGAGCGGGGGAAATGAGCAGTTCTTC.

The chain is built from TRBV7-9 and TRBJ2-7; 7 positions agree with TRBD1. Germline CDR1 is SEHNR and CDR2 is FQNEAQ (reference sequence). V shed 6 bases and J 2 bases; nucleotides not matched to a gene: 4. This CDR3 is 13 amino acids long. The CDR3 protein is CASRGDRTYEQYF. DNA for the CDR3: TGTGCCAGCAGGGGGGACAGAACCTACGAGCAGTACTTC.

The gene calls are TRBV29-1 and TRBJ2-3, with 12 bases matching TRBD2. This CDR3 spans 15 amino acids. Germline-derived CDR1 and CDR2 are SQVTM and ANQGSEA. V gave up 4 bases and J gave up 5 bases; unmatched junction bases: 7. The DNA of the CDR3 is TGCAGCGTTGCCCCTAGCGGGGGGGCCGGAGATACGCAGTATTTT. As protein: CSVAPSGGAGDTQYF.

The chain couples TRBV5-4 to TRBJ2-7; D is undetermined. CDR1 SGHNT and CDR2 YYREEE come from the germline V gene (reference sequence). The CDR3 contains 11 residues. Trimming pared 4 bases from V and 7 bases from J, leaving 9 bases between. In nucleotides, the CDR3 is TGTGCCAGCAGCCAAGATCTAGAGCAGTACTTC. Translation: CASSQDLEQYF. The variable domain in full, with the rest retrieved from reference TRBV5-4 and TRBJ2-7, is ETGVTQSPTHLIKTRGQQVTLRCSSQSGHNTVSWYQQALGQGPQFIFQYYREEENGRGNFPPRFSGLQFPNYSSELNVNALELDDSALYLCASSQDLEQYFGPGTRLTVT.

The V call is TRBV27, the J call TRBJ1-5; D might be TRBD1 (6 bases). Germline loops: CDR1 MNHEY, CDR2 SMNVEV (reference sequence). This CDR3 is built from 13 residues. Trimming took 3 bases from V and 4 from J, leaving 7 bases between them. The CDR3 nucleotides read TGTGCCAGCAGTTTCACAGGGAATCAGCCCCAGCATTTT. It translates to CASSFTGNQPQHF.

V and J are TRBV5-1 and TRBJ2-7, with 7 bases that match TRBD1. V shed 8 bases and J 1 base; nucleotides not matched to a gene: 6. The germline CDR1 and CDR2 sequences are SGHRS and YFSETQ. The CDR3 spans 13 residues. CDR3 sequence reads: CASRQGASYEQYF. The CDR3, as DNA: TGCGCCAGTCGACAGGGAGCTTCCTACGAGCAGTACTTC. The full variable domain, completed using reference TRBV5-1 and TRBJ2-7, is KAGVTQTPRYLIKTRGQQVTLSCSPISGHRSVSWYQQTPGQGLQFLFEYFSETQRNKGNFPGRFSGRQFSNSRSEMNVSTLELGDSALYLCASRQGASYEQYFGPGTRLTVT.

V usage is TRBV27 and J usage is TRBJ2-3, with 12 bases aligning to TRBD2. The CDR3 is made up of 14 amino acids. Germline assignment: CDR1 MNHEY and CDR2 SMNVEV (reference sequence). The V segment lost 5 bases and the J segment 7 bases; nucleotides outside the gene matches: 4. The CDR3 loop reads CASSRGLAGYTQYF. CDR3 in DNA: TGTGCCAGCAGTAGAGGACTAGCGGGATATACGCAGTATTTT.

This clone was observed a few times. The chain employs TRBV2 and TRBJ2-7, with 11 bases matching TRBD2. The CDR3 loop spans 15 amino acids. Germline trimming cut 4 bases from V and 5 bases from J; bases unmatched to any gene: 7. Germline V gene sequence: CDR1 SNHLY, CDR2 FYNNEI. CDR3 sequence: CASSVGIAGGDEQYF. In DNA, the CDR3 is TGTGCCAGCAGTGTGGGAATAGCGGGAGGGGACGAGCAGTACTTC. Full variable domain (missing parts from reference TRBV2 and TRBJ2-7): EPEVTQTPSHQVTQMGQEVILRCVPISNHLYFYWYRQILGQKVEFLVSFYNNEISEKSEIFDDQFSVERPDGSNFTLKIRSTKLEDSAMYFCASSVGIAGGDEQYFGPGTRLTVT.

The chain recombines TRBV20-1 with TRBJ2-1; D call uncertain. Trimming left V 2 bases short and J 6 bases short, with 5 bases between. Germline assignment: CDR1 DFQATT and CDR2 SNEGSKA (reference sequence). The CDR3 loop spans 11 amino acids. In nucleotides, the CDR3 is TGCAGTGCTAGACCCCGCAATGAGCAGTTCTTC. Translation gives CSARPRNEQFF.

V usage is TRBV5-4 and J usage is TRBJ2-5; TRBD2 agrees at 9 bases. Germline trimming cut 1 base from V and 4 bases from J; bases unmatched to any gene: 5. Germline loops: CDR1 SGHNT, CDR2 YYREEE (reference sequence). This CDR3 spans 15 amino acids. CDR3 in DNA: TGTGCCAGCAGCTTGAGGCGGGAGGGTGGAGAGACCCAGTACTTC. Translation: CASSLRREGGETQYF.

This chain links TRBV5-8 with TRBJ2-7, with 7 bases fitting TRBD1. Trimming removed 4 bases from V and 0 bases from J; junction bases left unmatched: 13. CDR3 length: 17 amino acids. Germline CDR1 is SGHTS and CDR2 is YDEGEE. DNA for the CDR3: TGTGCCAGCAGCCGACTACCGGGACAGACTACCTCCTACGAGCAGTACTTC. Protein: CASSRLPGQTTSYEQYF.

The rearrangement joins TRBV25-1 to TRBJ2-5; D is undetermined. This CDR3 is built from 15 residues. The V gene's germline CDR1 is MGHDK and CDR2 SYGVNS. Trimming shortened V by 3 bases and J by 4 bases, and 15 bases separated the two germline ends. This chain's CDR3 is CASSEGTSVSETQYF. The CDR3 DNA follows: TGTGCCAGCAGTGAGGGCACCTCCGTTTCAGAGACCCAGTACTTC.

CDR3 sequence reads: CASRTSGGQETQYF. In nucleotides, the CDR3 is TGTGCCAGCCGAACTAGCGGGGGACAAGAGACCCAGTACTTC. V and J are TRBV6-1 and TRBJ2-5; 11 positions agree with TRBD2. The CDR3 is made up of 14 amino acids. The J segment lost 2 bases and the V segment lost 8 bases, leaving 4 bases of the junction unmatched. CDR1 MNHNS and CDR2 SASEGT come from the germline V gene.

This clone was recorded a few times. The genes are TRBV27 and TRBJ2-7; 7 bases agree with TRBD1. Germline trimming cut 0 bases from V and 0 bases from J; bases unmatched to any gene: 5. The V gene's germline CDR1 is MNHEY and CDR2 SMNVEV (reference sequence). The CDR3 has 16 amino acids. The CDR3: CASSLSQDRFSYEQYF. CDR3 nucleotide sequence: TGTGCCAGCAGTTTATCACAGGACAGGTTCTCCTACGAGCAGTACTTC.

This clone has only one observation. J is TRBJ1-1 and V is TRBV28; D gene ambiguous. Trimming cost V 6 bases and J 0 bases, with 11 bases left between them. CDR1 MDHEN and CDR2 SYDVKM come from the germline V gene. The CDR3 consists of 14 residues. In DNA, the CDR3 is TGTGCCAGCAGCCTGACAAGGATGAACACTGAAGCTTTCTTT. Residues: CASSLTRMNTEAFF.